Following are 30 T cell receptor beta chains from one sample sequenced in a study of identifying expanded T cells in peripheral blood. Assay: immunoSEQ multiplex PCR; the TCRdb copy retains only in-frame clones and omits some. The table has about 110,000 clones, roughly 89% seen once. Sequencing input: blood. The receptors derive from a person aged 18 to 75 in good health.

The chain uses TRBV9 and TRBJ2-2; D might be TRBD1 (6 bases). This CDR3 spans 14 amino acids. V lost 0 bases to trimming and J lost 5 bases, with 8 bases between them. Germline lookup yields CDR1 SGDLS and CDR2 YYNGEE. The CDR3 sequence: CASSVAGDTGELFF. As DNA, the CDR3 is TGTGCCAGCAGCGTAGCAGGGGATACCGGGGAGCTGTTTTTT.

This rearrangement joins TRBV4-3 to TRBJ1-6; D gene unclear. From germline, CDR1 is LGHNA and CDR2 YSLEER. Trimming shortened V by 0 bases and J by 11 bases, and 14 bases separated the two germline ends. CDR3 length: 15 residues. The CDR3 DNA follows: TGCGCCAGCAGCCAAGATCGGTCAGGACTTACACCCCTCCACTTT. It codes for CASSQDRSGLTPLHF.

V gene TRBV19 combines with J gene TRBJ2-3; 11 bases map to TRBD2. The CDR3 is 15 amino acids. V gave up 4 bases and J gave up 4 bases; unmatched junction bases: 4. Germline CDR1 and CDR2: LNHDA and SQIVND (reference sequence). In nucleotides, the CDR3 is TGTGCCAGTAGTAAGACTAGCGGGGTAGCAGATACGCAGTATTTT. Translation: CASSKTSGVADTQYF.

The rearrangement joins TRBV7-8 to TRBJ1-4; unclear D gene. With 1 base removed from V and 6 bases from J, the gap between germline ends came to 9 bases. The germline V gene encodes CDR1 SGHVS and CDR2 FQNEAQ. The CDR3 runs to 14 residues. The CDR3 nucleotides are TGTGCCAGCAGCTTAGACGGCCAACATGAAAAACTGTTTTTT. Translated: CASSLDGQHEKLFF.

A single count supports this clone. The rearrangement joins TRBV11-2 to TRBJ2-1, with TRBD2 matching over 11 bases. This CDR3 comprises 15 residues. In germline, CDR1 is SGHAT, CDR2 FQNNGV. V shed 2 bases and J 4 bases; nucleotides not matched to a gene: 1. The CDR3 is CASSLSSGGYNEQFF. The CDR3 bases are TGTGCCAGCAGCTTATCTAGCGGGGGGTACAATGAGCAGTTCTTC.

The gene calls are TRBV6-1 and TRBJ2-3; 7 bases match TRBD2. This CDR3 is 16 amino acids long. V gave up 1 base and J gave up 6 bases; unmatched junction bases: 10. Per the germline V gene, CDR1 is MNHNS and CDR2 is SASEGT. The chain's CDR3 is CASSEGFGRGGDTQYF. CDR3 DNA: TGTGCCAGCAGTGAAGGCTTCGGGCGGGGAGGGGATACGCAGTATTTT.

The chain is built from TRBV7-2 and TRBJ2-2; 7 positions match TRBD1. Germline V gene sequence: CDR1 SGHTA, CDR2 FQGNSA. The CDR3 covers 15 residues. V trimming: 5 bases; J trimming: 7 bases; junction bases outside the gene matches: 10. CDR3 sequence reads: CASSLMTGFIGELFF. The CDR3 DNA is TGTGCCAGCAGCCTAATGACAGGGTTCATCGGGGAGCTGTTTTTT.

Worth noting for this clone: This same CDR3 is encoded by further DNA sequences in the sample. CDR3 loop: CASSLDRNTEAFF. The CDR3 DNA follows: TGTGCCAGCAGCTTGGACAGAAACACTGAAGCTTTCTTT. The chain employs TRBV11-2 and TRBJ1-1, with D maybe TRBD1 (6 bases). The length of the CDR3 is 13 residues. Germline V CDR1 and CDR2: SGHAT, FQNNGV. V lost 3 bases and J lost 2, with 7 bases in between.

This clone occurred a few times. V is TRBV23-1 and J is TRBJ1-1, with D perhaps TRBD1 (5 bases). TRBV23-1 is given ORF status, its function remaining uncertain. The CDR3 sequence is 16 residues long. V was trimmed by 4 bases and J by 1 base, leaving 16 bases between them. The CDR3 DNA is TGCGCCAGCAGTCTTCGATACGGACATCCGAACACTGAAGCTTTCTTT. It encodes CASSLRYGHPNTEAFF.

The chain has TRBV29-1 and TRBJ2-6; no reliable D call. The CDR3 loop spans 14 amino acids. Germline values: CDR1 SQVTM, CDR2 ANQGSEA. With 4 bases removed from V and 2 bases from J, the gap between germline ends came to 9 bases. The CDR3 protein is CSVVALTGANVLTF. Written as DNA, the CDR3 is TGCAGCGTTGTGGCTCTCACTGGGGCCAACGTCCTGACTTTC.

The chain uses TRBV11-3 and TRBJ2-1; 7 nucleotides match TRBD2. This CDR3 is built from 17 residues. Losses at the gene ends were 3 bases for V and 5 bases for J; bases not matched to a gene: 13. Per germline, CDR1 SGHNT and CDR2 YENEEA. The chain's CDR3 is CASSLGRELGNDNEQFF. CDR3 nucleotides: TGTGCCAGCAGCTTGGGGAGGGAGCTGGGTAACGACAATGAGCAGTTCTTC.

The rearrangement uses TRBV29-1 and TRBJ1-4; a weak D match, TRBD1 (5 bases). Trimming cost V 3 bases and J 7 bases, with 15 bases left between them. CDR1 SQVTM and CDR2 ANQGSEA come from the germline V gene. The CDR3 covers 14 residues. The CDR3 reads CSVDGASGGEKLFF. The CDR3 nucleotides read TGCAGCGTTGATGGGGCCTCCGGGGGTGAAAAACTGTTTTTT.

The chain couples TRBV7-7 to TRBJ2-5; 8 nucleotides match TRBD2. J was trimmed by 4 bases and V by 5 bases; bases with no gene match: 12. Germline V gives CDR1 SSHAT, CDR2 FNYEAQ (reference sequence). This CDR3 region has 16 residues. In DNA, the CDR3 is TGTGCCAGCAGCATAGGGACTAGGGGGAGTGGAGAGACCCAGTACTTC. Encoded protein: CASSIGTRGSGETQYF.

In its sample, this clone was seen once. The chain employs TRBV28 and TRBJ1-6, with 8 nucleotides matching TRBD1. With V trimmed by 6 bases and J by 8 bases, 9 bases remained unmatched. The germline V gene has CDR1 MDHEN and CDR2 SYDVKM. This CDR3 is built from 15 residues. The chain's CDR3 is CASRGDRGRYSPLHF. The CDR3 bases are TGTGCCAGCAGGGGTGACAGGGGCAGGTATTCACCCCTCCACTTT.

The V call is TRBV6-6, the J call TRBJ1-3; 7 bases line up with TRBD1. The V and J ends lost 11 bases and 4 bases, in that order; junction bases with no gene match: 14. CDR3 length equals 15 residues. The germline CDR1 and CDR2 sequences are MNHNY and SVGAGI (reference sequence). This chain's CDR3 is CAVTEKGAVGNTIYF. The CDR3 region has the DNA TGTGCCGTCACTGAGAAGGGGGCGGTAGGAAACACCATATATTTT.

The chain recombines TRBV30 with TRBJ2-7; tentative D call: TRBD2 (6 bases). This CDR3 is built from 12 residues. Germline CDR1 GTSNPN, CDR2 SVGIG (reference sequence). V lost 4 bases, J lost 7 bases, and 14 bases lay in between. CDR3 loop: CAWNPAGLEQYF. For the CDR3, the DNA is TGTGCCTGGAACCCGGCGGGGTTAGAGCAGTACTTC.

Details on this clone: Other DNA sequences from this sample encode an identical CDR3 as well. The chain joins TRBV18 to TRBJ1-5; no clear D. The germline V gene has CDR1 KGHSH and CDR2 LQKENI. The CDR3 length is 13 residues. V lost 4 bases and J 0 bases, leaving 4 bases between the germline ends. Written as DNA, the CDR3 is TGTGCCAGCTCACTAGCTAGCAATCAGCCCCAGCATTTT. Its translation is CASSLASNQPQHF.

V usage is TRBV14 and J usage is TRBJ2-1, with TRBD2 matching over 11 bases. V was pared by 3 bases and J by 8 bases, with 3 bases of the junction left unmatched. In germline, CDR1 is SGHDN, CDR2 FVKESK. The CDR3 spans 14 residues. The CDR3 sequence: CASSHTSGGYEQFF. The CDR3 nucleotides read TGTGCCAGCAGCCACACTAGCGGGGGTTATGAGCAGTTCTTC. The whole variable domain, filled in from reference TRBV14 and TRBJ2-1, reads EAGVTQFPSHSVIEKGQTVTLRCDPISGHDNLYWYRRVMGKEIKFLLHFVKESKQDESGMPNNRFLAERTGGTYSTLKVQPAELEDSGVYFCASSHTSGGYEQFFGPGTRLTVL.

V is TRBV7-9 and J is TRBJ2-5; either TRBD1 or TRBD2 may supply D (6 bases each). V was pared by 6 bases and J by 1 base, with 12 bases between. The V gene's germline CDR1 is SEHNR and CDR2 FQNEAQ (reference sequence). CDR3 length: 14 residues. The CDR3 spells CASSVPGAQETQYF. In DNA, the CDR3 is TGTGCCAGCAGTGTACCGGGGGCCCAAGAGACCCAGTACTTC.

The rearrangement links TRBV5-1 to TRBJ2-5, with 7 bases fitting TRBD2. This CDR3 is built from 14 residues. Germline CDR1 and CDR2: SGHRS and YFSETQ. V shed 3 bases, J shed 2 bases, and the junction held 4 bases outside the gene matches. For the CDR3, the DNA is TGCGCCAGCAGCTCGCCGGGACTACAAGAGACCCAGTACTTC. Its protein product is CASSSPGLQETQYF.

The chain has TRBV7-2 and TRBJ1-1; D is unresolved. V was shortened by 4 bases and J by 10 bases, with 13 bases between the two germline ends. This CDR3 has 12 amino acids. The V gene's germline CDR1 is SGHTA and CDR2 FQGNSA. DNA of the CDR3: TGTGCCAGCAGCTCACCGCCGGACTCAGCTTTCTTT. Its protein is CASSSPPDSAFF.

The chain employs TRBV27 and TRBJ2-7; no firm D call. The ends were cut back, 8 bases at V and 2 bases at J, with 13 bases in the middle. Germline CDR1 MNHEY, CDR2 SMNVEV (reference sequence). CDR3 length: 13 amino acids. Here the CDR3 DNA reads TGTGCCAGCCTTACCGAATCTCCCTACGAGCAGTACTTC. This encodes CASLTESPYEQYF.

CDR3 bases: TGCGCCAGCAGCAACATGGGACAGGGCGAGACCCAGTACTTC. It translates to CASSNMGQGETQYF. V usage is TRBV4-3 and J usage is TRBJ2-5; the match to TRBD1 covers 9 bases. Germline V gene lookup returns CDR1 LGHNA and CDR2 YSLEER. After removal of 5 bases from V and 5 bases from J, the junction contained 6 bases not matched to a gene. The CDR3 runs to 14 residues.

The chain recombines TRBV6-5 with TRBJ1-5; 7 bases are shared with TRBD1. Germline lookup yields CDR1 MNHEY and CDR2 SVGAGI. CDR3 size: 13 residues. The trim removed 6 bases at V and 2 bases at J, leaving 1 base unmatched. CDR3 in DNA: TGTGCCAGCAGCACAGGGGGCAATCAGCCCCAGCATTTT. Amino acids: CASSTGGNQPQHF.

The chain links TRBV5-1 to TRBJ1-1, with a weak D call TRBD1 (5 bases). This CDR3 contains 14 residues. Germline CDR1 and CDR2: SGHRS and YFSETQ. Trimming took off 0 bases at V and 9 bases at J, with 15 bases between the two ends. The CDR3: CASSLDLGLDKAFF. The CDR3 DNA sequence: TGCGCCAGCAGCTTGGATTTGGGACTGGATAAAGCTTTCTTT.

The CDR3 loop reads CASSLSPQTQYF. CDR3 sequence (DNA): TGTGCCAGCAGCTTAAGTCCGCAGACCCAGTACTTC. The J gene is TRBJ2-5, the V gene TRBV7-2; D is unclear. V was shortened by 2 bases and J by 6 bases, with 7 bases between the two germline ends. The CDR3 spans 12 residues. CDR1 is SGHTA and CDR2 is FQGNSA in the germline V gene.

There are a few counts of this clone. The chain is built from TRBV29-1 and TRBJ1-2, with D unresolved. V was clipped by 3 bases and J by 12 bases, with 11 bases between them. Germline CDR1 reads SQVTM; CDR2 reads ANQGSEA. The CDR3 sequence is 10 residues long. The CDR3, as DNA: TGCAGCGTTGATCGGCCCGAGAACACCTTC. Translated: CSVDRPENTF.

This clone has a handful of counts. The chain uses TRBV6-5 and TRBJ2-2, with a possible D match to TRBD2 (5 bases). Looked up from germline, CDR1 is MNHEY and CDR2 is SVGAGI. V lost 5 bases to trimming and J lost 4 bases, with 14 bases between them. This CDR3 has 15 residues. CDR3 protein: CASSPGVGGTGELFF. Here the CDR3 DNA reads TGTGCCAGCAGTCCCGGGGTAGGCGGCACCGGGGAGCTGTTTTTT.

The chain is built from TRBV27 and TRBJ2-1, with a possible D match to TRBD2 (6 bases). The CDR3 is 13 residues long. Germline CDR1 is MNHEY and CDR2 is SMNVEV (reference sequence). In nucleotides, the CDR3 is TGTGTAACGGGGGTTTATGTTTACAATGAGCAGTTCTTC. It codes for CVTGVYVYNEQFF.

The rearrangement links TRBV7-8 to TRBJ1-5; a possible D gene is TRBD1 (6 bases). The CDR3 totals 18 residues. Trimming removed 5 bases at V and 5 bases at J, with 25 bases between. From germline, CDR1 is SGHVS and CDR2 FQNEAQ. CDR3 sequence: CASSPTDGGHRWHQPQHF. For the CDR3, the DNA is TGTGCCAGCAGCCCAACGGATGGGGGACACCGTTGGCATCAGCCCCAGCATTTT.